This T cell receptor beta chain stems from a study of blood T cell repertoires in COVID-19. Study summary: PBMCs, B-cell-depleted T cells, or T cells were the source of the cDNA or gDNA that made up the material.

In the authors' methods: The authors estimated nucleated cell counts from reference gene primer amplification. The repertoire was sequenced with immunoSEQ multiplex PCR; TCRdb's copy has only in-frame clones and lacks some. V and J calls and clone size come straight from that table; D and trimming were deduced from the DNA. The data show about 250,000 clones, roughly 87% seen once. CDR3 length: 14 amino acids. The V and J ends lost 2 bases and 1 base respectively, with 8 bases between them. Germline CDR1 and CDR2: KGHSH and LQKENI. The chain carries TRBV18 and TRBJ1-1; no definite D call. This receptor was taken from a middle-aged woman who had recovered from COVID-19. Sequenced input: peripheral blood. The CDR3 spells CASSPGGKNTEAFF. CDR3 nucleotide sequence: TGTGCCAGCTCACCAGGCGGGAAGAACACTGAAGCTTTCTTT.